This TCR beta chain is drawn from a study of cytomegalovirus exposure and HLA in healthy donors. PCR amplification relied on 60 Vbeta primers (plus 13 Jbeta primers). Here immunoSEQ multiplex PCR was the method, and the copy in TCRdb shows in-frame clones only, minus some. The sample lists 150,000 to 200,000 clones, roughly 82% seen once, with 2% to 3% in the top ten. From germline, CDR1 is MNHEY and CDR2 SVGAGI. V was clipped by 6 bases and J by 2 bases, with 16 bases between them. The CDR3 loop spans 15 amino acids. The source of this sequence is a woman between 50 and 59 years old in good health and CMV-seropositive. The sample taken for sequencing was PBMCs. This chain joins TRBV6-5 and TRBJ1-1; tentative D call: TRBD1 (6 bases). CDR3 bases: TGTGCCAGCAGCCCCCCCGGGGGGCGCAACACTGAAGCTTTCTTT. Translation gives CASSPPGGRNTEAFF.